These 6 T cell receptor beta chains were all obtained from the same sample, sequenced in a study of Ad26.COV2.S vaccination and SARS-CoV-2 variants. The assay was immunoSEQ multiplex PCR, and TCRdb's table has in-frame clones only and misses some. This table holds roughly 390,000 clones, roughly nine tenths found once. This sample's treatment: some 20 received Ad26.COV2.S at low or high dose, single or two shots; 5 received placebo; per-sample allocation not given. Sampling occurred on day 63 after the first vaccine or placebo injection. The sample in question was peripheral blood, obtained in a trial of Ad26.COV2.S vaccine versus placebo. Receptor source: a person aged 18-60 years who received the Ad26.COV2.S COVID-19 vaccine or a placebo.

The chain recombines TRBV6-2 or TRBV6-3 with TRBJ2-7; possible D gene TRBD2, 6 bases. The V gene lost 0 bases and the J gene lost 6 bases, with 9 bases spanning the gap. CDR3 length: 13 residues. Germline CDR1 and CDR2: MNHEY and SVGEGT. The CDR3 DNA is TGTGCCAGCAGTTACTCGAAGGGAGGCGAGCAGTACTTC. It translates to CASSYSKGGEQYF.

This chain connects TRBV3-1 (or the pseudogene TRBV3-2) to TRBJ1-1; D is perhaps TRBD1 (5 bases). Trimming removed 0 bases from V and 6 bases from J, with 8 bases in between. The CDR3 length is 13 residues. Germline V gene sequence: CDR1 LGHDT, CDR2 YNNKEL (reference sequence). The CDR3 DNA reads as TGTGCCAGCAGCCAAGAATGGGGCCCTGAAGCTTTCTTT. Protein product: CASSQEWGPEAFF.

J is TRBJ2-1 and V is TRBV11-1, with 9 bases matching TRBD1. Germline assignment: CDR1 SGHAT and CDR2 FQDESV (reference sequence). The CDR3 loop spans 14 amino acids. After removal of 5 bases from V and 5 bases from J, the junction contained 4 bases not matched to a gene. For the CDR3, the DNA is TGTGCCAGCAGCCCCCGGGACAGGGACAATGAGCAGTTCTTC. It translates to CASSPRDRDNEQFF.

The chain combines TRBV5-4 with TRBJ1-3; 8 nucleotides match TRBD1. CDR3 length equals 15 residues. Losses at the gene ends were 4 bases for V and 1 base for J; bases not matched to a gene: 4. CDR1 is SGHNT and CDR2 is YYREEE in the germline V gene (reference sequence). The CDR3, as DNA: TGTGCCAGCAGCGAGGACAGGGCGTCTGGAAACACCATATATTTT. It encodes CASSEDRASGNTIYF. Full variable domain (outside the CDR3, taken from reference TRBV5-4 and TRBJ1-3): ETGVTQSPTHLIKTRGQQVTLRCSSQSGHNTVSWYQQALGQGPQFIFQYYREEENGRGNFPPRFSGLQFPNYSSELNVNALELDDSALYLCASSEDRASGNTIYFGEGSWLTVV.

The chain links TRBV5-5 to TRBJ2-1, with unresolved D. The CDR3 runs to 15 residues. V dropped 0 bases and J dropped 3 bases, with 10 bases sitting between them. Germline CDR1 is SGHKS and CDR2 is YYEKEE (reference sequence). The CDR3 nucleotides read TGTGCCAGCAGCTTGGATTCGGGTATCTACAATGAGCAGTTCTTC. Protein sequence: CASSLDSGIYNEQFF.

The chain employs TRBV29-1 and TRBJ2-2; maybe TRBD1 (5 bases). V lost 4 bases and J lost 8, with 20 bases in between. Germline-derived CDR1 and CDR2 are SQVTM and ANQGSEA. The CDR3 totals 15 residues. As DNA, the CDR3 is TGCAGCGTTGGGGCCCAGGGCAGGGCTCTTGGGGAGCTGTTTTTT. Translated: CSVGAQGRALGELFF.